What follows are 18 T cell receptor beta chains derived from one specimen sequenced in a study of T-cell memory formation after mild COVID-19. TCRdb ran MiXCR on the 5' RACE reads and lists one entry per CDR3 protein. The table has around 200,000 distinct CDR3 sequences, approximately 17% seen once. The sequencing sample was made of PBMCs or a T cell subset sorted from them (not recorded which). The origin of the receptors is a man aged 18 to 30 who had mild COVID-19 (a few samples of this study predate the infection). Cell type and time point are not known.

This clonotype was observed a handful of times. The V call is TRBV4-2, the J call TRBJ1-5; D is perhaps TRBD1 (6 bases). Germline V lookup: CDR1 LGHNA, CDR2 YNFKEQ. There are 17 residues in the CDR3. Trimming removed 5 bases at V and 0 bases at J, with 17 bases between. CDR3 residues: CASSSGQRIYSNQPQHF. The DNA of the CDR3 is TGTGCCAGCAGCAGTGGACAGAGAATTTATAGCAATCAGCCCCAGCATTTT.

The table lists this clonotype with a few counts. CDR3 residues: CASSPETRGTQYF. CDR3 sequence (DNA): TGTGCCAGCAGTCCCGAGACGCGGGGGACCCAGTACTTC. The genes are TRBV11-3 and TRBJ2-5; possible D gene TRBD2, 6 bases. Trimming cost V 6 bases and J 7 bases, with 15 bases left between them. This CDR3 has 13 residues. Germline V gene data show CDR1 as SGHNT and CDR2 as YENEEA.

The chain links TRBV6-5 to TRBJ2-2; 10 bases are a match to TRBD1. The CDR3 extends over 16 amino acids. J gave up 7 bases and V 9 bases, and 14 bases lay outside the gene matches. Germline V gene lookup returns CDR1 MNHEY and CDR2 SVGAGI. The CDR3 loop reads CASTKQSGTGVGELFF. The CDR3 DNA reads TGTGCCAGTACGAAACAATCCGGGACAGGGGTCGGGGAGCTGTTTTTT.

This clonotype has at least ten counts. The V and J genes are TRBV5-5 and TRBJ1-1, with TRBD1 as a possible D gene (5 bases). V shed 7 bases and J shed 8 bases, with 12 bases lying between them. The CDR3 covers 11 residues. The germline gives CDR1 SGHKS, CDR2 YYEKEE (reference sequence). CDR3 loop: CASGRGGEAFF. The CDR3 DNA is TGTGCCAGCGGAAGGGGTGGGGAAGCTTTCTTT. The full variable domain, completed using reference TRBV5-5 and TRBJ1-1, is DAGVTQSPTHLIKTRGQQVTLRCSPISGHKSVSWYQQVLGQGPQFIFQYYEKEERGRGNFPDRFSARQFPNYSSELNVNALLLGDSALYLCASGRGGEAFFGQGTRLTVV.

The chain joins TRBV28 to TRBJ2-2; D is ambiguous. The V end was cut by 8 bases, the J end by 4 bases, with 14 bases between. CDR1 is MDHEN, CDR2 SYDVKM, per germline. The CDR3 covers 14 residues. CDR3 sequence (DNA): TGTGCCAGCGCCCCTAGAGCCCTCACCGGGGAGCTGTTTTTT. It encodes CASAPRALTGELFF.

The table lists this clonotype with a few counts. The chain joins TRBV5-1 to TRBJ2-3; unclear D gene. The CDR3 is 14 amino acids. Per germline, CDR1 SGHRS and CDR2 YFSETQ. V was pared by 7 bases and J by 0 bases, with 12 bases between. The DNA of the CDR3 is TGCGCCAGCTGTAGTGGAACTAGCACAGATACGCAGTATTTT. It specifies CASCSGTSTDTQYF.

The gene calls are TRBV4-1 and TRBJ2-1; 8 bases line up with TRBD2. Germline CDR1 reads MGHRA; CDR2 reads YSYEKL. The length of the CDR3 is 14 residues. Losses at the gene ends were 4 bases for V and 8 bases for J; bases not matched to a gene: 7. CDR3 sequence: CASSRPGLGDEQFF. The DNA for the CDR3 is TGCGCCAGCAGCCGACCGGGACTAGGCGATGAGCAGTTCTTC.

This clonotype has ten or more counts. The chain employs TRBV4-1 and TRBJ1-1; D remains unclear. Germline CDR1 and CDR2: MGHRA and YSYEKL. CDR3 size: 15 residues. V gave up 0 bases and J gave up 3 bases, with 11 bases separating them. As DNA, the CDR3 is TGCGCCAGCAGCCAAGAGGTGACCGGGGACACTGAAGCTTTCTTT. This gives the protein CASSQEVTGDTEAFF.

This clonotype was observed a few times. The chain employs TRBV5-1 and TRBJ1-4; 9 bases agree with TRBD1. The junction had 7 bases not matched to a gene; V was cut back by 7 bases and J by 6 bases. Per germline, CDR1 SGHRS and CDR2 YFSETQ. This CDR3 comprises 14 residues. The CDR3 DNA sequence: TGCGCCAGCGCCGCGACAGGGGGGGATGAAAAACTGTTTTTT. Translation gives CASAATGGDEKLFF.

This clonotype was seen repeatedly, ten times or more. The chain links TRBV4-2 to TRBJ2-1; TRBD1 or TRBD2 may be the D gene (5 bases each). The CDR3 length is 13 residues. The V gene lost 4 bases and the J gene lost 7 bases, with 11 bases spanning the gap. The germline V gene has CDR1 LGHNA and CDR2 YNFKEQ. CDR3 sequence reads: CASSLGRKNEQFF. The CDR3 nucleotides read TGTGCCAGCAGCCTGGGACGGAAGAATGAGCAGTTCTTC.

In its sample, this clonotype was seen a few times. This chain uses TRBV5-1 with TRBJ1-3; weak D call: TRBD1 (6 bases). V was cut by 0 bases and J by 7 bases, with 14 bases left in between. Germline CDR1 and CDR2: SGHRS and YFSETQ. This CDR3 has 15 residues. The CDR3 loop reads CASSLGSQGSNTIYF. CDR3 DNA sequence: TGCGCCAGCAGCTTGGGTTCCCAGGGGAGCAACACCATATATTTT.

The rearrangement uses TRBV9 and TRBJ1-1; 8 positions match TRBD1. This CDR3 is built from 12 residues. In germline, CDR1 is SGDLS, CDR2 YYNGEE. V trimming: 9 bases; J trimming: 6 bases; junction bases outside the gene matches: 7. CDR3 in amino acids: CATGQGWAEAFF. For the CDR3, the DNA is TGTGCCACCGGACAGGGCTGGGCTGAAGCTTTCTTT.

The chain carries TRBV18 and TRBJ2-7, with D tentatively TRBD1 (6 bases). Germline V gene lookup returns CDR1 KGHSH and CDR2 LQKENI. CDR3 length equals 14 residues. Trimming shortened V by 5 bases and J by 0 bases, and 11 bases separated the two germline ends. CDR3 loop: CASSTQGSSYEQYF. The DNA for the CDR3 is TGTGCCAGCTCAACCCAGGGGAGCTCCTACGAGCAGTACTTC.

This clonotype turned up a few times. The V gene is TRBV7-2, the J gene TRBJ1-5; 8 bases map to TRBD1. CDR1 and CDR2 from the germline V gene are SGHTA and FQGNSA. V was pared by 8 bases and J by 0 bases, with 6 bases of the junction left unmatched. CDR3 length: 15 residues. The CDR3 sequence is CASADRAHSNQPQHF. As DNA, the CDR3 is TGTGCCAGCGCGGACAGGGCCCATAGCAATCAGCCCCAGCATTTT. Full variable domain (remainder filled in from reference TRBV7-2 and TRBJ1-5): GAGVSQSPSNKVTEKGKDVELRCDPISGHTALYWYRQSLGQGLEFLIYFQGNSAPDKSGLPSDRFSAERTGGSVSTLTIQRTQQEDSAVYLCASADRAHSNQPQHFGDGTRLSIL.

The chain recombines TRBV27 with TRBJ2-1, with TRBD2 matching 9 bases. The CDR3 consists of 15 residues. V lost 5 bases to trimming and J lost 2 bases; unmatched junction nucleotides: 4. Looked up from germline, CDR1 is MNHEY and CDR2 is SMNVEV (reference sequence). The CDR3, as DNA: TGTGCCAGCAGTCCCAAGCGGGGGGCCTACAATGAGCAGTTCTTC. This codes for CASSPKRGAYNEQFF.

This clonotype has only a few counts. The chain employs TRBV3-1 and TRBJ2-7, with D perhaps matching TRBD2 (6 bases). CDR1 and CDR2 from the germline V gene are LGHDT and YNNKEL (reference sequence). There are 17 residues in the CDR3. Trimming took off 0 bases at V and 0 bases at J, with 15 bases between the two ends. The CDR3 region is CASSQDVPSAYSYEQYF. DNA of the CDR3: TGTGCCAGCAGCCAAGATGTTCCTAGCGCATACTCCTACGAGCAGTACTTC.

This clonotype has a handful of counts. This chain connects TRBV20-1 to TRBJ2-6; D not resolved. Looked up from germline, CDR1 is DFQATT and CDR2 is SNEGSKA (reference sequence). The CDR3 runs to 13 residues. V lost 3 bases and J lost 1, with 4 bases in between. The CDR3 DNA is TGCAGTGCTAGGATTTCTGGGGCCAACGTCCTGACTTTC. It encodes CSARISGANVLTF.

The chain recombines TRBV6-6 with TRBJ2-2; 8 nucleotides agree with TRBD2. J gave up 3 bases and V 0 bases, and 6 bases lay outside the gene matches. CDR1 is MNHNY, CDR2 SVGAGI, per germline (reference sequence). The CDR3 is made up of 17 amino acids. The CDR3 DNA sequence: TGTGCCAGCAGTTACTCCCGCGGGGGGCGGGACACCGGGGAGCTGTTTTTT. It translates to CASSYSRGGRDTGELFF.